This TCR beta chain was recovered during a study of blood T cell repertoires in COVID-19. Study-level background: Researchers got acute and convalescent COVID-19 samples from the United States, Italy and Spain. The analysed material was cDNA or gDNA that came from T cells, B-cell-depleted T cells, or PBMCs.

In its sample, this clone was seen once. V was pared by 2 bases and J by 2 bases, with 18 bases between. The CDR3 is made up of 16 amino acids. Germline V gives CDR1 GTSNPN, CDR2 SVGIG (reference sequence). Per the original methods: The assay estimated nucleated cells by amplifying reference gene primers. The method was immunoSEQ multiplex PCR; TCRdb's version includes in-frame clones alone and lacks a portion of them. Clone size and V and J calls were adopted from that table, with D and trimming inferred from the DNA. This repertoire shows 70,000 to 90,000 clones, about 83% found once; its top ten account for 8%.

Sequencing used peripheral blood. The receptor was derived from a man aged 50-60 years with active COVID-19. The chain combines TRBV30 with TRBJ1-2; a weak D match, TRBD1 (6 bases). CDR3 nucleotide sequence: TGTGCCTGGAGTCTCCCCGGGACACAGAGGAACTATGGCTACACCTTC. Its protein product is CAWSLPGTQRNYGYTF.